This TCR beta chain derives from a study of CD8+ T cells in alopecia areata. Findings and caveats of the study: There were also resident alphabeta T cells of normal skin sequenced in scalp samples. More clonal than normal scalp was lesional scalp, particularly alopecia totalis/universalis.

This CDR3 has 11 residues. Germline V gene data show CDR1 as SGHAT and CDR2 as FQNNGV. V was trimmed by 5 bases and J by 8 bases, leaving 6 bases between them. Turning to this clone: Antigen: not known.

Sequencing relied on a cDNA template that was reverse transcribed from extracted RNA. The table came from immunoSEQ multiplex PCR; TCRdb's copy has only in-frame clones and leaves some out. This table has about 180,000 clones, approximately 56% appearing once. This sequence joins TRBV11-2 and TRBJ1-4; D gene uncertain. The clonotype originates from a human donor with alopecia areata. Material: CD4+ T cells sorted from blood, obtained at week 0. The chain's CDR3 is CASSATEKLFF. The DNA for the CDR3 is TGTGCCAGCAGCGCCACAGAAAAACTGTTTTTT.